Following are 15 T cell receptor beta chains from one sample sequenced in a study of CXCR3-negative and CXCR3-positive naive CD8 T cells. The authors prepared UMI-labeled TRB cDNA libraries by 5' RACE. TCRdb reprocessed the 5' RACE reads; each CDR3 protein has one entry and no DNA is given. Found here are under 85,000 distinct CDR3 sequences; the top ten clones hold around 1.5%. Sequenced material: naive CXCR3- CD8+ T cells from blood. As to subset: CD45RO-CCR7+CD27+CD95- naive CD8+ T cells lacking CXCR3 (TNR3-). These receptors originate from a human donor in good health. Some clones in this sample may be carry-over from other donors' samples.

The CDR3: CASSRSDKESGVTYNEQFF. This chain connects TRBV7-9 to TRBJ2-1; TCRdb designates TRBD2, a call that cannot be tested without DNA. Germline V gives CDR1 SEHNR, CDR2 FQNEAQ (reference sequence). The CDR3 has 19 amino acids.

The chain recombines TRBV4-3 with TRBJ1-1; no DNA is available, so the TRBD1 call from TCRdb remains unchecked. The germline CDR1 and CDR2 sequences are LGHNA and YSLEER. The CDR3 runs to 14 residues. This CDR3 is CASSLAQGATEAFF.

J is TRBJ2-1 and V is TRBV6-4; TCRdb indicates TRBD1, and absent DNA this call remains unverified. CDR3 length equals 14 residues. CDR1 is MRHNA and CDR2 is SNTAGT in the germline V gene. CDR3 in amino acids: CASSDRTGGNEQFF.

CDR3 protein: CASSLVGGAAGELFF. The chain is built from TRBV7-2 and TRBJ2-2; TCRdb gives TRBD1 as the D gene, but with no DNA this cannot be confirmed. This CDR3 has 15 amino acids. Germline values: CDR1 SGHTA, CDR2 FQGNSA.

The rearrangement joins TRBV29-1 to TRBJ2-7. The germline V gene encodes CDR1 SQVTM and CDR2 ANQGSEA. This CDR3 has 14 amino acids. The CDR3 spells CSVESGQGSYEQYF.

The chain carries TRBV29-1 and TRBJ2-5; TCRdb's D gene call, TRBD1, goes unchecked for lack of DNA. CDR1 and CDR2 (germline): SQVTM, ANQGSEA. The CDR3 covers 14 residues. The CDR3 protein is CSVEERGLQETQYF.

The chain carries TRBV5-1 and TRBJ2-1. CDR1 is SGHRS, CDR2 YFSETQ, per germline. The CDR3 extends over 14 amino acids. This CDR3 reads CASSLATDPRKQFF.

The V and J genes are TRBV27 and TRBJ2-7; the TCRdb call, TRBD1, lacks DNA for checking. This CDR3 region has 14 residues. Germline CDR1 MNHEY, CDR2 SMNVEV (reference sequence). CDR3 sequence reads: CASSSTGYGYEQYF.

This chain links TRBV12-3 or TRBV12-4 with TRBJ2-7; TCRdb's assignment of TRBD2 cannot be checked, as there is no DNA. The CDR3 contains 14 residues. The CDR3 sequence: CASSVGGLLYEQYF.

CDR3 in amino acids: CASSYSGQNEQYF. The chain is built from TRBV6-2 or TRBV6-3 and TRBJ2-7; TCRdb's assignment of TRBD1 cannot be checked, as there is no DNA. Germline CDR1 reads MNHEY; CDR2 reads SVGEGT. The CDR3 spans 13 residues.

The J gene is TRBJ2-7, the V gene TRBV7-9; the D call from TCRdb, TRBD2, cannot be confirmed without DNA. CDR1 and CDR2 from the germline V gene are SEHNR and FQNEAQ (reference sequence). This CDR3 spans 14 amino acids. CDR3 loop: CASSPRGGMGEQYF.

This chain joins TRBV12-3 or TRBV12-4 and TRBJ1-1. CDR3 length equals 14 residues. The CDR3 reads CASSFSASETQAFF.

The gene calls are TRBV29-1 and TRBJ2-7. The CDR3 is 11 amino acids. Germline assignment: CDR1 SQVTM and CDR2 ANQGSEA. CDR3 protein: CSVVTNYEQYF.

The chain links TRBV9 to TRBJ2-7; as DNA is missing, the TRBD1 call by TCRdb cannot be tested. Germline CDR1 and CDR2: SGDLS and YYNGEE. The CDR3 totals 13 residues. The CDR3 loop reads CASSGPGLYEQYF.

The chain uses TRBV13 and TRBJ2-3; the D call of TRBD2 rests on TCRdb alone, since no DNA is present to check it. This CDR3 is 15 amino acids long. Germline CDR1 reads PRHDT; CDR2 reads FYEKMQ (reference sequence). This chain's CDR3 is CASSLRGGRSDTQYF.